This paragraph reports one TCR beta chain. Antigen unknown. Each CDR3 protein is one row after TCRdb ran MiXCR on the reads. The sample yields approximately 630,000 distinct CDR3 sequences, approximately 25% seen once. This specimen comes from a study of T cell repertoires in cytomegalovirus infection. Whole-study context: The public TCR beta signatures pointed to both CMV infection and matching HLA type.

The CDR3 is made up of 19 amino acids. The germline V and J ends were trimmed by 0 bases and 4 bases, with 24 bases remaining between them. Germline CDR1 and CDR2: MGHRA and YSYEKL. Study findings and constraints: HLA-C-restricted TCR beta clonotypes specific for CMV led the ex vivo response. Summed public TCR beta family frequency identified CMV carriers bearing the relevant HLA.

The sequencing input was CD8+ T cells from PBMCs. The receptor was isolated from a human donor in good health (CMV status not recorded). Some clones in this sample may be carry-over from other donors' samples. The chain joins TRBV4-1 to TRBJ1-2; D gene ambiguous. Here the CDR3 DNA reads TGCGCCAGCAGCCAAGATCCCTTCCGAGGGTCCTCAACACTCTATGGCTACACCTTC. Its translation is CASSQDPFRGSSTLYGYTF.